This TCR beta chain was obtained from a study of shared clonotypes between healthy human individuals. Across the study: Each donor had three CD4 naive, three CD4 memory, two CD8 naive and one CD8 memory plate.

Original processing notes: Junction-only immunoSEQ sequences carried no quality scores, so filtering differed. Sequenced by immunoSEQ multiplex PCR; TCRdb stores in-frame clones only, minus some. The DNA was the basis for D and trimming; V, J and clone size are from that table. The sample includes roughly 720,000 clones, about nine tenths of them seen just once. CD8 memory comprised CD45RO+ plus CCR7-negative CD45RA+ TemRA cells. This sequence was found in a man aged 18 to 29 in good health. Some clones in this sample may be carry-over from other donors' samples. The sample consisted of memory CD8+ T cells from PBMCs. Subset described: CD45RO+ cells pooled with CCR7-negative TemRA cells.

CDR3 nucleotide sequence: TGTGCCAGCAGCCCGACTAGCGGGAGGGCCGGAATATGGCAGTACTTC. The encoded protein is CASSPTSGRAGIWQYF. The chain combines TRBV7-9 with TRBJ2-7; 14 positions agree with TRBD2. Germline CDR1 SEHNR, CDR2 FQNEAQ (reference sequence). Losses at the gene ends were 5 bases for V and 9 bases for J; bases not matched to a gene: 12. This CDR3 is 16 amino acids long.